The sequence of this T cell receptor (beta chain) was determined in a study of blood T cell repertoires in COVID-19. Study context: PBMCs, B-cell-depleted T cells, or T cells were the source of the cDNA or gDNA that made up the material.

Sequencing used immunoSEQ multiplex PCR; TCRdb keeps in-frame clones, though not all of them. The data hold 8,000 or so clones, with 73% observed a single time. CDR3 size: 17 residues. Trimming left V 4 bases short and J 0 bases short, with 15 bases between. CDR1 and CDR2 from the germline V gene are SGHVS and FQNEAQ. Specimen: peripheral blood. The chain recombines TRBV7-8 with TRBJ2-2; D may be TRBD2 (5 bases). The receptor's source is a human donor in a cohort sampled during active COVID-19. Here the CDR3 DNA reads TGTGCCAGCAGCTCCCCTAGCAGCCTTCCGAACACCGGGGAGCTGTTTTTT. Residues: CASSSPSSLPNTGELFF.